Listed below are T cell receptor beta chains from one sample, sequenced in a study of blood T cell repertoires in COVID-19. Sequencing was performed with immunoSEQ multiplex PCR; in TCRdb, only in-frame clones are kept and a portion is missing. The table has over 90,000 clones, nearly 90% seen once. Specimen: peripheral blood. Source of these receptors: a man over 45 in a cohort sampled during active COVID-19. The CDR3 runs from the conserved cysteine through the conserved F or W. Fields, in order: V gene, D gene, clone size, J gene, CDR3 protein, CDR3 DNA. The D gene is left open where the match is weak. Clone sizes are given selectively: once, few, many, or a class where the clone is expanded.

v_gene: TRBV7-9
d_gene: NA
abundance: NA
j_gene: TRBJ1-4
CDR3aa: CASSLRQTTNEKLFF
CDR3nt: TGTGCCAGCAGCCTGAGACAGACAACTAATGAAAAACTGTTTTTT

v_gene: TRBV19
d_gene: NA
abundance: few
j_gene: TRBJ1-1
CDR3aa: CASTRTAEVEAFF
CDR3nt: TGTGCCAGTACCCGGACAGCGGAGGTTGAAGCTTTCTTT

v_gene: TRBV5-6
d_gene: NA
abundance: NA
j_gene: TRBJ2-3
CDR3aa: CASSFRGPRTDTQYF
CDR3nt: TGTGCCAGCAGCTTCAGAGGTCCCCGCACAGATACGCAGTATTTT

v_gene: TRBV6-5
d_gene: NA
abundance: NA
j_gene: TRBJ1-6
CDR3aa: CASSPLRSPLHF
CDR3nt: TGTGCCAGCAGCCCATTACGGTCACCCCTCCACTTT

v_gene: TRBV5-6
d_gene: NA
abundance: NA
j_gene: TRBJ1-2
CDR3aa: CASSWADRQSSSYTF
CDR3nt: TGTGCCAGCAGCTGGGCCGACAGACAATCTTCGAGCTACACCTTC

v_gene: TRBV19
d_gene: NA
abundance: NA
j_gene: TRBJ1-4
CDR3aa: CASTQPRDIAEKLFF
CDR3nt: TGTGCCAGTACCCAACCCCGGGACATCGCGGAAAAACTGTTTTTT

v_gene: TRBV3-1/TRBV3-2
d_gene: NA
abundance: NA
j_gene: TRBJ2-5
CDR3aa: CASSQDLGAGRQETQYF
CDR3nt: TGTGCCAGCAGCCAAGATCTAGGGGCGGGGCGGCAAGAGACCCAGTACTTC

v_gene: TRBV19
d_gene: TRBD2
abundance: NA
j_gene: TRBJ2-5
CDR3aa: CASSSGGGFRETQYF
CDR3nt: TGTGCCAGTAGCTCTGGGGGGGGGTTCCGAGAGACCCAGTACTTC

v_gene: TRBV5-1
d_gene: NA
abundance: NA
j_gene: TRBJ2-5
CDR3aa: CASSLGLAGETQYF
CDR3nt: TGCGCCAGCAGCTTGGGACTCGCCGGCGAGACCCAGTACTTC

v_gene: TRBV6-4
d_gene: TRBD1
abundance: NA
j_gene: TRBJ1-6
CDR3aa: CASSDSWTGGSPLHF
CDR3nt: TGTGCCAGCAGTGACTCTTGGACAGGGGGTTCACCCCTCCACTTT

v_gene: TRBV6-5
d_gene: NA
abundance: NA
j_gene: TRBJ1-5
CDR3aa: CASSSRPGWNQPQHF
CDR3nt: TGTGCCAGCAGTTCGCGACCAGGGTGGAATCAGCCCCAGCATTTT

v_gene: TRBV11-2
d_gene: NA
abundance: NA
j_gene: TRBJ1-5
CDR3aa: CASSSGLRGNQPQHF
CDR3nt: TGTGCCAGCAGCTCCGGACTGAGGGGCAATCAGCCCCAGCATTTT

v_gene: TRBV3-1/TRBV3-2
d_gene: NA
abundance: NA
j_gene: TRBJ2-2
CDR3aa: CASRRNLDTGELFF
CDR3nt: TGTGCCAGCAGGCGCAATCTGGACACCGGGGAGCTGTTTTTT

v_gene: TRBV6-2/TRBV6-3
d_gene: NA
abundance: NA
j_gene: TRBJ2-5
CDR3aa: CASSYTGSVETQYF
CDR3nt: TGTGCCAGCAGTTACACGGGGAGTGTTGAGACCCAGTACTTC

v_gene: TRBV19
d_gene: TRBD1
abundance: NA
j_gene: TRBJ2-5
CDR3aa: CASRSVQGVGETQYF
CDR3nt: TGTGCCAGTAGGTCCGTACAGGGGGTCGGAGAGACCCAGTACTTC

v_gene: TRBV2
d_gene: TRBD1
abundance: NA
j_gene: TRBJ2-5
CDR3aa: CASSKGTVTVKETQYF
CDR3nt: TGTGCCAGCAGTAAGGGGACAGTCACGGTAAAAGAGACCCAGTACTTC

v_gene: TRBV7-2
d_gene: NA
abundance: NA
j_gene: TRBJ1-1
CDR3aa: CATLDRMNTEAFF
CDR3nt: TGTGCCACCCTTGACAGGATGAACACTGAAGCTTTCTTT

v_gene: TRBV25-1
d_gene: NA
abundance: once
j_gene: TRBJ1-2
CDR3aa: CASRGSERYGYTF
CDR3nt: TGTGCCAGCAGGGGTTCGGAGCGCTATGGCTACACCTTC

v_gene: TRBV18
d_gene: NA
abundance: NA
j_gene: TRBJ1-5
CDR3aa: CASSPSVGLDRHF
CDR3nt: TGTGCCAGCTCACCATCGGTGGGGCTTGATCGGCATTTT

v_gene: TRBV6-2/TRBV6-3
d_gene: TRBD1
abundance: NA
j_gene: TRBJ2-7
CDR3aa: CASSFRDRAFSYEQYF
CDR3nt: TGTGCCAGCAGTTTCCGGGACAGGGCATTTTCCTACGAGCAGTACTTC

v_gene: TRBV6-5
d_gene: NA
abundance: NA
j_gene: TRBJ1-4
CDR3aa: CASGGGFNEKLFF
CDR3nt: TGTGCCAGCGGGGGAGGGTTTAATGAAAAACTGTTTTTT

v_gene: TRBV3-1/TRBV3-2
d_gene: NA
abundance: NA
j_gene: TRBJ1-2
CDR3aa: CASSRAQRGALLYGYTF
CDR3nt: TGTGCCAGCAGCCGAGCTCAGCGTGGGGCGCTTCTCTATGGCTACACCTTC

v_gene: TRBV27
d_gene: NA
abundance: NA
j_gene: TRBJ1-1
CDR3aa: CASSFFGRGTEAFF
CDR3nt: TGTGCCAGCAGTTTCTTTGGCAGGGGTACTGAAGCTTTCTTT

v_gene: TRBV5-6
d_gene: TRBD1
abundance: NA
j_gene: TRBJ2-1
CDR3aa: CASSSGQVSYNEQFF
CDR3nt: TGTGCCAGCAGCTCGGGACAGGTCTCCTACAATGAGCAGTTCTTC

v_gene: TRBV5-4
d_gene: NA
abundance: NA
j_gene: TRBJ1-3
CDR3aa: CASSRDSGNTIYF
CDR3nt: TGTGCCAGCAGCAGAGACTCTGGAAACACCATATATTTT

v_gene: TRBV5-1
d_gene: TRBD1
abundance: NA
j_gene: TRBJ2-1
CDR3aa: CASSTDRGNEQFF
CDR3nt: TGCGCCAGCAGCACCGACAGGGGGAATGAGCAGTTCTTC

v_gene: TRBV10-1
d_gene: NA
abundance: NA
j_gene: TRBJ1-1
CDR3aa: CASRTDRMNTEAFF
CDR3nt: TGCGCCAGCAGAACTGACAGGATGAACACTGAAGCTTTCTTT

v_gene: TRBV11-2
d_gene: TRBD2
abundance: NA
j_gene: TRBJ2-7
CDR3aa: CASSPPPSGSYEQYF
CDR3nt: TGTGCCAGCAGCCCTCCGCCTAGCGGTTCCTACGAGCAGTACTTC

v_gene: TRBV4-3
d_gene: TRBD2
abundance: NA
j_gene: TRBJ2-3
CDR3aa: CASSQPRLAGADTQYF
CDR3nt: TGCGCCAGCAGCCAACCCCGGCTAGCGGGGGCAGATACGCAGTATTTT

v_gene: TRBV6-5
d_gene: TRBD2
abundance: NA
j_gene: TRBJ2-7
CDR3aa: CASRRTSGSYEQYF
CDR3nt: TGTGCCAGCAGGCGGACTAGCGGTTCCTACGAGCAGTACTTC

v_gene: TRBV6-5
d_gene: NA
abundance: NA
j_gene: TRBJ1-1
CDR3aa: CASRSSGLGNTEAFF
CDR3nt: TGTGCCAGCAGGTCCTCCGGGTTGGGGAACACTGAAGCTTTCTTT

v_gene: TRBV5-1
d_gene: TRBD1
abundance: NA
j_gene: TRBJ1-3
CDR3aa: CASRAGQGHTIYF
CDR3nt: TGCGCCAGCAGAGCCGGACAGGGCCACACCATATATTTT

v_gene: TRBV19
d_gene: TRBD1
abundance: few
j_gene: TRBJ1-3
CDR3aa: CASSIGDRRKYSGNTIYF
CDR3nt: TGTGCCAGTAGTATCGGGGACAGGCGAAAATACTCTGGAAACACCATATATTTT

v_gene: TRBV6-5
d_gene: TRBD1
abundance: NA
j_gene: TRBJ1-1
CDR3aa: CASSGGTANTEAFF
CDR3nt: TGTGCCAGCAGCGGCGGGACAGCAAACACTGAAGCTTTCTTT

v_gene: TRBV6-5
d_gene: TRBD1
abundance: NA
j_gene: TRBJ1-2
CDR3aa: CASSYLRTGGSYGYTF
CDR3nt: TGTGCCAGCAGTTACCTGAGGACAGGGGGAAGCTATGGCTACACCTTC

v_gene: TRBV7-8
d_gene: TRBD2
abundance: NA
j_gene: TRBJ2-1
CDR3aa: CASSSEIAGGLNEQFF
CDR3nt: TGTGCCAGCAGCTCCGAAATAGCGGGGGGGCTGAATGAGCAGTTCTTC

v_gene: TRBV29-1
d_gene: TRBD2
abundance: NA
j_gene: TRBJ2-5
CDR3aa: CSVPLTSGGETQYF
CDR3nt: TGCAGCGTTCCTTTGACTAGCGGGGGGGAGACCCAGTACTTC

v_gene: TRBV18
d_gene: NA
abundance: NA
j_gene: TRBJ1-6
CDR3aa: CASSPRPAGEGSPLHF
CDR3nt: TGTGCCAGCTCTCCCCGCCCAGCAGGTGAGGGATCACCCCTCCACTTT

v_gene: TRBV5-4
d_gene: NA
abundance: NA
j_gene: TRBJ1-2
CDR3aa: CASSALGANYGYTF
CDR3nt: TGTGCCAGCAGCGCGCTCGGAGCTAACTATGGCTACACCTTC